A selection of T cell receptor beta chains follows, all from one sample in a study of blood T cell repertoires in COVID-19. Using immunoSEQ multiplex PCR, the repertoire was profiled, and TCRdb retains in-frame clones only, with some absent. The sample carries roughly 230,000 clones, 75% to 90% recorded once. Sequencing was carried out using peripheral blood. These receptors all stem from a woman in her thirties or forties who had recovered from COVID-19. Both conserved end residues are part of each CDR3. Fields, in order: J gene, clone size, V gene, D gene, CDR3 protein, CDR3 DNA. A D gene is named only where the DNA matches it firmly. Some rows mark clone size as missing; the rest say once, few, many or name a class of expanded clone.

J: TRBJ1-1; size: -; V: TRBV5-6; D: TRBD1; CDR3: CASSFTGTATNTEAFF; DNA: TGTGCCAGCAGCTTCACCGGGACAGCTACTAACACTGAAGCTTTCTTT
J: TRBJ1-5; size: -; V: TRBV18; D: TRBD1; CDR3: CASSPYRLRQGLNQPQHF; DNA: TGTGCCAGCTCACCATATCGTTTGCGACAGGGGCTGAATCAGCCCCAGCATTTT
J: TRBJ1-6; size: -; V: TRBV30; D: -; CDR3: CAWTLQTAYLHF; DNA: TGTGCCTGGACCCTACAGACAGCATACCTCCACTTT
J: TRBJ2-5; size: -; V: TRBV27; D: -; CDR3: CASSPPGRTQYF; DNA: TGTGCCAGCAGCCCACCCGGGAGAACCCAGTACTTC
J: TRBJ2-1; size: few; V: TRBV24-1; D: -; CDR3: CATSDPSRDYEQFF; DNA: TGTGCCACCAGTGATCCCTCCAGGGACTATGAGCAGTTCTTC
J: TRBJ2-6; size: -; V: TRBV29-1; D: -; CDR3: CSASDREGSGANVLTF; DNA: TGCAGCGCTTCGGACAGGGAGGGTTCTGGGGCCAACGTCCTGACTTTC
J: TRBJ2-1; size: -; V: TRBV6-2/TRBV6-3; D: -; CDR3: CASSPLGGVGSYNEQFF; DNA: TGTGCCAGCAGTCCCCTAGGAGGGGTAGGCTCCTACAATGAGCAGTTCTTC
J: TRBJ2-7; size: -; V: TRBV6-5; D: TRBD1; CDR3: CASSYSETGGLYEQYF; DNA: TGTGCCAGCAGTTACTCCGAGACAGGGGGCCTGTACGAGCAGTACTTC
J: TRBJ2-3; size: -; V: TRBV12-3/TRBV12-4; D: TRBD1; CDR3: CASSTGGQDTQYF; DNA: TGTGCCAGCAGTACAGGGGGGCAAGATACGCAGTATTTT
J: TRBJ2-1; size: -; V: TRBV7-2; D: -; CDR3: CASSSRQTYNEQFF; DNA: TGTGCCAGCAGCTCCCGACAGACCTACAATGAGCAGTTCTTC
J: TRBJ1-2; size: -; V: TRBV6-2/TRBV6-3; D: -; CDR3: CASSPWTALYGYTF; DNA: TGTGCCAGCAGCCCTTGGACAGCCCTCTATGGCTACACCTTC
J: TRBJ2-5; size: -; V: TRBV5-5; D: -; CDR3: CASSFDRQETQYF; DNA: TGTGCCAGCAGCTTCGACAGGCAAGAGACCCAGTACTTC
J: TRBJ1-2; size: -; V: TRBV7-9; D: TRBD1; CDR3: CASSLSRDRGNYGYTF; DNA: TGTGCCAGCAGCTTATCCCGGGACAGGGGTAACTATGGCTACACCTTC
J: TRBJ2-1; size: -; V: TRBV5-4; D: -; CDR3: CASEGDEQFF; DNA: TGTGCCAGCGAGGGGGATGAGCAGTTCTTC
J: TRBJ1-1; size: -; V: TRBV19; D: TRBD1; CDR3: CASSTRQGQNTEAFF; DNA: TGTGCCAGTAGTACGCGACAGGGGCAGAACACTGAAGCTTTCTTT
J: TRBJ1-1; size: once; V: TRBV28; D: -; CDR3: CASGIVGQSNTEAFF; DNA: TGTGCCAGCGGTATAGTTGGACAGTCGAACACTGAAGCTTTCTTT
J: TRBJ2-3; size: -; V: TRBV5-1; D: TRBD2; CDR3: CASSSTSGGSTDTQYF; DNA: TGCGCCAGCAGCTCGACTAGCGGGGGTAGCACAGATACGCAGTATTTT
J: TRBJ2-6; size: -; V: TRBV6-5; D: TRBD1; CDR3: CAGGQGDSGANVLTF; DNA: TGTGCCGGTGGACAGGGGGACTCTGGGGCCAACGTCCTGACTTTC
J: TRBJ2-3; size: -; V: TRBV5-6; D: -; CDR3: CASSFQGTVTDTQYF; DNA: TGTGCCAGCAGCTTTCAGGGAACCGTAACAGATACGCAGTATTTT
J: TRBJ2-1; size: -; V: TRBV2; D: TRBD2; CDR3: CASTFLAGANEQFF; DNA: TGTGCCAGCACCTTCCTAGCGGGGGCCAATGAGCAGTTCTTC
J: TRBJ2-5; size: -; V: TRBV9; D: TRBD1; CDR3: CASSVGTGSQETQYF; DNA: TGTGCCAGCAGCGTGGGGACAGGGTCGCAAGAGACCCAGTACTTC
J: TRBJ1-1; size: -; V: TRBV27; D: -; CDR3: CASSLSHPGGDPGAFF; DNA: TGTGCCAGCAGTTTGTCTCATCCGGGGGGCGATCCTGGGGCTTTCTTT
J: TRBJ2-2; size: -; V: TRBV6-2/TRBV6-3; D: TRBD2; CDR3: CASSYTLGLVDTGELFF; DNA: TGTGCCAGCAGTTATACTTTAGGACTAGTTGACACCGGGGAGCTGTTTTTT
J: TRBJ2-5; size: -; V: TRBV2; D: TRBD1; CDR3: CASSRDSGETQYF; DNA: TGTGCCAGCAGCCGGGACAGCGGAGAGACCCAGTACTTC
J: TRBJ2-1; size: -; V: TRBV5-4; D: -; CDR3: CASSSGTFEQFF; DNA: TGTGCCAGCAGCTCCGGGACTTTTGAGCAGTTCTTC
J: TRBJ2-1; size: -; V: TRBV7-9; D: -; CDR3: CASSLRGLEYNEQFF; DNA: TGTGCCAGCAGCTTGAGAGGACTCGAGTACAATGAGCAGTTCTTC
J: TRBJ2-2; size: -; V: TRBV19; D: -; CDR3: CATADGVGAYGIRELFF; DNA: TGTGCCACCGCGGACGGCGTGGGGGCTTATGGGATCCGGGAGCTGTTTTTT
J: TRBJ1-2; size: -; V: TRBV11-3; D: -; CDR3: CASSLSSETGYTF; DNA: TGTGCCAGCAGCTTAAGTAGTGAAACTGGCTACACCTTC
J: TRBJ1-4; size: -; V: TRBV5-1; D: TRBD1; CDR3: CASSLGQGANEKLFF; DNA: TGCGCCAGCAGCTTGGGACAGGGGGCCAATGAAAAACTGTTTTTT
J: TRBJ2-1; size: -; V: TRBV6-1; D: -; CDR3: CASSDVNEQFF; DNA: TGTGCCAGCAGTGACGTCAATGAGCAGTTCTTC
J: TRBJ2-3; size: -; V: TRBV25-1; D: -; CDR3: CASSESDWGPDTQYF; DNA: TGTGCCAGCAGTGAATCCGACTGGGGGCCCGATACGCAGTATTTT
J: TRBJ2-5; size: -; V: TRBV3-1/TRBV3-2; D: TRBD2; CDR3: CASSQDPSGGEETQYF; DNA: TGTGCCAGCAGCCAAGACCCCAGCGGGGGGGAAGAGACCCAGTACTTC
J: TRBJ2-5; size: -; V: TRBV5-1; D: TRBD1; CDR3: CASSRGQAETQYF; DNA: TGCGCCAGCAGCCGAGGACAGGCGGAGACCCAGTACTTC
J: TRBJ1-6; size: few; V: TRBV9; D: TRBD1; CDR3: CASSAQTGGLSPLHF; DNA: TGTGCCAGCAGCGCCCAGACAGGGGGCCTTTCACCCCTCCACTTT
J: TRBJ2-1; size: -; V: TRBV28; D: -; CDR3: CASSMAGLALHNEQFF; DNA: TGTGCCAGCAGTATGGCGGGGCTAGCTTTACACAATGAGCAGTTCTTC
J: TRBJ2-6; size: -; V: TRBV6-4; D: TRBD2; CDR3: CASPQRELAGANVLTF; DNA: TGTGCCAGCCCCCAGCGGGAGCTCGCCGGGGCCAACGTCCTGACTTTC
J: TRBJ2-2; size: -; V: TRBV11-2; D: -; CDR3: CASSLDGGRMFF; DNA: TGTGCCAGCAGCTTAGATGGAGGGAGGATGTTTTTT
J: TRBJ2-1; size: -; V: TRBV4-1; D: TRBD2; CDR3: CASSQGTGGVYNEQFF; DNA: TGCGCCAGCAGCCAAGGAACGGGAGGTGTCTACAATGAGCAGTTCTTC
J: TRBJ2-3; size: -; V: TRBV19; D: -; CDR3: CASSIQVPSTDTQYF; DNA: TGTGCCAGTAGTATTCAGGTCCCTAGCACAGATACGCAGTATTTT
J: TRBJ2-5; size: once; V: TRBV18; D: -; CDR3: CASSHYQETQYF; DNA: TGTGCCAGCTCACACTACCAAGAGACCCAGTACTTC
J: TRBJ2-2; size: -; V: TRBV18; D: -; CDR3: CASSPLSGDANTGELFF; DNA: TGTGCCAGCTCACCACTAAGCGGCGACGCGAACACCGGGGAGCTGTTTTTT
J: TRBJ2-2; size: -; V: TRBV29-1; D: TRBD2; CDR3: CSARLAGGAGELFF; DNA: TGCAGCGCCAGACTAGCGGGAGGTGCCGGGGAGCTGTTTTTT
J: TRBJ2-1; size: -; V: TRBV29-1; D: TRBD2; CDR3: CSVEAGIAGGQSNEQFF; DNA: TGCAGCGTTGAAGCCGGAATAGCGGGAGGGCAGAGTAATGAGCAGTTCTTC
J: TRBJ1-2; size: -; V: TRBV28; D: TRBD1; CDR3: CASGPGGYYGYTF; DNA: TGTGCCAGCGGCCCAGGGGGTTATTATGGCTACACCTTC
J: TRBJ2-5; size: -; V: TRBV18; D: -; CDR3: CASSPSGNQETQYF; DNA: TGTGCCAGCTCACCGAGCGGCAATCAAGAGACCCAGTACTTC
J: TRBJ1-1; size: -; V: TRBV5-4; D: -; CDR3: CASSVQVNTEAFF; DNA: TGTGCCAGCAGCGTACAAGTGAACACTGAAGCTTTCTTT